This T cell receptor (beta chain) was sequenced during a study of T cell responses to AZD1222 COVID-19 vaccine. Regarding this clone: The antigen remains unidentified.

Measured with immunoSEQ multiplex PCR; TCRdb has only the in-frame clones, and not every one. This sample carries some 170,000 clones, approximately 92% of them seen once, and the ten largest clones take around 0.96%. The CDR3 contains 11 residues. From germline, CDR1 is DFQATT and CDR2 SNEGSKA (reference sequence). Trimming pared 7 bases from V and 1 base from J, leaving 7 bases between. The study, taken as a whole, reports: Researchers took repertoire samples only after the peak T cell response had come. An increase in Spike-specific TCR breadth and depth was observed after two AZD1222 doses. Spike was spanned by vaccine-associated CD4 TCRs, which were dominant at 160-218 and 743-854.

This clonotype originated in an adult who received the MenACWY meningococcal vaccine as a control. The rearrangement joins TRBV20-1 to TRBJ1-1, with D uncertain. Material: peripheral blood, obtained 28 days after the second dose of the MenACWY control vaccine. The CDR3 protein is CSVARNTEAFF. In DNA form, the CDR3 reads TGCAGTGTCGCGAGGAACACTGAAGCTTTCTTT.